This entry describes one T cell receptor beta chain. No antigen is known for it. 13 Jbeta primers and 60 Vbeta primers were used for the PCR. Some clones are missing from TCRdb's copy, which holds only in-frame ones; the method was immunoSEQ multiplex PCR. This table holds more than 95,000 clones, approximately 17% found once. The record originates from a study of cytomegalovirus exposure and HLA in healthy donors. Study-wide results and caveats: The study assumed roughly uniform donor sequencing depth for presence/absence analyses.

V shed 4 bases and J shed 9 bases, with 9 bases lying between them. Germline V gene sequence: CDR1 SGHTA, CDR2 FQGNSA. The CDR3 runs to 11 residues. J is TRBJ2-5 and V is TRBV7-2; TRBD2 is a possible D gene (5 bases). The sequenced material came from PBMCs. The TCR sequence derives from a female donor in good health and CMV-seropositive. The DNA for the CDR3 is TGTGCCAGCAGCTCCGGGGTTTCCCAGTACTTC. It yields the protein CASSSGVSQYF.